This entry lists 18 T cell receptor beta chains sequenced from one sample in a study of cytomegalovirus exposure and HLA in healthy donors. PCR employed 60 Vbeta and 13 Jbeta primers. Profiling relied on immunoSEQ multiplex PCR, and the TCRdb table lists in-frame clones only, not all of them. Among 40,000 or so clones listed, around 70% were seen once. Sequencing was done on a sample of PBMCs. These receptors all come from a man aged 30 to 39 in good health and CMV-seronegative.

The chain joins TRBV28 to TRBJ2-7, with 9 bases identical to TRBD1. This CDR3 region has 17 residues. J was trimmed by 4 bases and V by 5 bases; bases with no gene match: 15. Germline V CDR1 and CDR2: MDHEN, SYDVKM. This CDR3 is CASSPSPGQGLKYEQYF. As DNA, the CDR3 is TGTGCCAGCAGTCCCAGCCCTGGACAGGGGCTAAAGTACGAGCAGTACTTC.

This clone is medium-sized. The gene calls are TRBV5-1 and TRBJ2-2, with 7 bases matching TRBD1. CDR3 size: 17 residues. Germline CDR1 and CDR2: SGHRS and YFSETQ. The junction had 7 bases not matched to a gene; V was cut back by 0 bases and J by 2 bases. CDR3 residues: CASSLAGTVPNTGELFF. The CDR3 DNA reads TGCGCCAGCAGCTTGGCGGGGACAGTGCCAAACACCGGGGAGCTGTTTTTT. The full variable domain, its missing parts supplied by reference TRBV5-1 and TRBJ2-2, is KAGVTQTPRYLIKTRGQQVTLSCSPISGHRSVSWYQQTPGQGLQFLFEYFSETQRNKGNFPGRFSGRQFSNSRSEMNVSTLELGDSALYLCASSLAGTVPNTGELFFGEGSRLTVL.

The sample holds one count of this clone. V is TRBV7-9 and J is TRBJ2-5, with D unresolved. This CDR3 has 15 amino acids. Germline CDR1 reads SEHNR; CDR2 reads FQNEAQ (reference sequence). Between the trimmed V and J ends, which lost 1 base and 1 base, there was a span of 10 bases. CDR3 DNA: TGTGCCAGCAGCTTAGATGGCAGACTCCAAGAGACCCAGTACTTC. This encodes CASSLDGRLQETQYF.

By share of the sample, this clone is medium-sized. The chain employs TRBV6-5 and TRBJ1-3, with 8 nucleotides matching TRBD1. Germline CDR1 reads MNHEY; CDR2 reads SVGAGI. The CDR3 has 14 amino acids. V was clipped by 4 bases and J by 4 bases; unmatched bases: 3. CDR3 protein: CASSSDRGGNTIYF. As DNA, the CDR3 is TGTGCCAGCAGTTCAGACAGGGGCGGAAACACCATATATTTT.

The rearrangement uses TRBV7-9 and TRBJ1-6; D not resolved. The CDR3 loop spans 12 amino acids. The germline V and J ends were trimmed by 4 bases and 6 bases, with 4 bases remaining between them. From germline, CDR1 is SEHNR and CDR2 FQNEAQ (reference sequence). CDR3 sequence reads: CASSSSNSPLHF. The CDR3 DNA follows: TGTGCCAGCAGCTCTAGTAATTCACCCCTCCACTTT.

CDR3 DNA: TGTGCCAGCAGCTTAGGTACTAGCGGAGTTAGCACAGATACGCAGTATTTT. Encoded protein: CASSLGTSGVSTDTQYF. The chain has TRBV7-8 and TRBJ2-3; TRBD2 agrees at 8 bases. This CDR3 contains 17 residues. Trimming at V came to 1 base and at J to 0 bases, leaving 6 bases not matched to a gene. CDR1 SGHVS and CDR2 FQNEAQ come from the germline V gene.

The V gene is TRBV18, the J gene TRBJ1-2, with 10 bases aligning to TRBD1. The CDR3 sequence is 15 residues long. Germline V lookup: CDR1 KGHSH, CDR2 LQKENI. The trim removed 10 bases at V and 5 bases at J, leaving 13 bases unmatched. CDR3 region: CANSPTGQGEYGYTF. Written as DNA, the CDR3 is TGTGCCAACTCGCCAACCGGACAGGGGGAGTATGGCTACACCTTC.

This clone was seen just once. This chain connects TRBV7-9 to TRBJ1-3, with TRBD1 matching over 8 bases. Germline V gives CDR1 SEHNR, CDR2 FQNEAQ (reference sequence). This CDR3 comprises 19 residues. With 5 bases clipped from V and 0 bases from J, the junction kept 15 bases outside the gene matches. DNA of the CDR3: TGTGCCAGCAGCCTCGGACAGGGTGCGACTTCAGCCTCTGGAAACACCATATATTTT. This translates into CASSLGQGATSASGNTIYF. Full variable domain (rest looked up from reference TRBV7-9 and TRBJ1-3): DTGVSQNPRHKITKRGQNVTFRCDPISEHNRLYWYRQTLGQGPEFLTYFQNEAQLEKSRLLSDRFSAERPKGSFSTLEIQRTEQGDSAMYLCASSLGQGATSASGNTIYFGEGSWLTVV.

This chain connects TRBV19 to TRBJ2-6; perhaps TRBD2 as D (5 bases). Deletions cut 8 bases from V and 2 bases from J, with 16 bases between. The CDR3 consists of 16 residues. Germline values: CDR1 LNHDA, CDR2 SQIVND (reference sequence). The DNA of the CDR3 is TGTGCCAGTCACCCTAGCAGACTTGCTGGGGCCAACGTCCTGACTTTC. It encodes CASHPSRLAGANVLTF. Looking up the rest from reference TRBV19 and TRBJ2-6 gives the full variable domain: DGGITQSPKYLFRKEGQNVTLSCEQNLNHDAMYWYRQDPGQGLRLIYYSQIVNDFQKGDIAEGYSVSREKKESFPLTVTSAQKNPTAFYLCASHPSRLAGANVLTFGAGSRLTVL.

This clone has more than one count but fewer than ten. This rearrangement joins TRBV7-2 to TRBJ1-2; 7 bases line up with TRBD1. The CDR3 runs to 13 residues. V lost 3 bases and J lost 7; bases outside the gene matches: 5. Germline values: CDR1 SGHTA, CDR2 FQGNSA. The DNA for the CDR3 is TGTGCCAGCAGCTTCAGGGGGGATGGTGGCTACACCTTC. It translates to CASSFRGDGGYTF.

J is TRBJ1-3 and V is TRBV7-9; D unclear. With 5 bases removed from V and 4 bases from J, the gap between germline ends came to 6 bases. Germline CDR1 reads SEHNR; CDR2 reads FQNEAQ (reference sequence). CDR3 size: 12 residues. CDR3 sequence (DNA): TGTGCCAGCAGCCATCAGGGAAACACCATATATTTT. It codes for CASSHQGNTIYF.

V is TRBV28 and J is TRBJ1-2; D remains ambiguous. The length of the CDR3 is 11 residues. The V end was cut by 7 bases, the J end by 8 bases, with 11 bases between. Germline values: CDR1 MDHEN, CDR2 SYDVKM. The CDR3 DNA is TGTGCCAGCACCCCGGGGTGGGGCTACACCTTC. It translates to CASTPGWGYTF.

The V and J genes are TRBV30 and TRBJ1-4, with TRBD1 matching over 9 bases. CDR1 is GTSNPN and CDR2 is SVGIG in the germline V gene (reference sequence). V trimming: 5 bases; J trimming: 7 bases; junction bases outside the gene matches: 5. The CDR3 is 13 residues long. This chain's CDR3 is CAWGGQGGEKLFF. The CDR3 DNA reads TGTGCCTGGGGGGGACAGGGAGGTGAAAAACTGTTTTTT.

The chain is built from TRBV28 and TRBJ1-5, with D unresolved. The V end was cut by 3 bases, the J end by 7 bases, with 19 bases between. This CDR3 spans 16 amino acids. Germline V CDR1 and CDR2: MDHEN, SYDVKM. The CDR3 sequence is CASSFGVRARGQPQHF. The CDR3 DNA reads as TGTGCCAGCAGTTTTGGGGTTCGGGCGAGAGGGCAGCCCCAGCATTTT.

The chain carries TRBV6-6 and TRBJ1-4; 11 bases agree with TRBD1. The CDR3 contains 16 residues. After removal of 6 bases from V and 4 bases from J, the junction contained 7 bases not matched to a gene. Germline CDR1 is MNHNY and CDR2 is SVGAGI (reference sequence). CDR3 sequence reads: CASRRTGGAGNEKLFF. CDR3 nucleotide sequence: TGTGCCAGCAGAAGGACAGGGGGCGCTGGTAATGAAAAACTGTTTTTT.

The chain employs TRBV5-1 and TRBJ2-4; 10 bases match TRBD1. Germline CDR1 is SGHRS and CDR2 is YFSETQ. The V and J ends lost 6 bases and 3 bases, in that order; junction bases with no gene match: 12. The CDR3 extends over 17 amino acids. CDR3 coding DNA: TGCGCCAGCATACTGAACCGGGACAGGGGTGGCAAAAACATTCAGTACTTC. The encoded protein is CASILNRDRGGKNIQYF.

This clone was seen only a few times. The chain links TRBV2 to TRBJ2-1, with no clear D. From germline, CDR1 is SNHLY and CDR2 FYNNEI. The CDR3 is 13 amino acids. V lost 6 bases and J 2 bases, leaving 8 bases between the germline ends. CDR3 residues: CASSSTTYNEQFF. The CDR3 DNA is TGTGCCAGCAGCTCAACTACCTACAATGAGCAGTTCTTC.

The V gene is TRBV6-1, the J gene TRBJ2-7; 9 bases align to TRBD2. This CDR3 has 13 amino acids. V lost 6 bases, J lost 7 bases, and 7 bases stayed unmatched. Germline CDR1 is MNHNS and CDR2 is SASEGT. The CDR3 protein is CASRLAGGREQYF. The CDR3 DNA reads as TGTGCCAGCAGACTAGCGGGTGGCAGGGAGCAGTACTTC.